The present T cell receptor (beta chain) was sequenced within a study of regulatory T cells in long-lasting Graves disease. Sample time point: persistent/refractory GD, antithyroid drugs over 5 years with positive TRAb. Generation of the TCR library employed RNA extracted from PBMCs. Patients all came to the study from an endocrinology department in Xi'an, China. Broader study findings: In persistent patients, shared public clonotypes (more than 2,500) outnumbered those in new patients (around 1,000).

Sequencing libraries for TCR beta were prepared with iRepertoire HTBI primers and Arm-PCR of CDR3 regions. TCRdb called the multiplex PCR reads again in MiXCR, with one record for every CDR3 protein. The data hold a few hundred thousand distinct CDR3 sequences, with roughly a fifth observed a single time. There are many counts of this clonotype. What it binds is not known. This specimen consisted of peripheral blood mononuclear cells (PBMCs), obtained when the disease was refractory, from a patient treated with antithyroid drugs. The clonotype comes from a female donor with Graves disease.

CDR3 loop: CASALAGRGQETQYF. The DNA of the CDR3 is TGTGCCAGCGCCCTGGCGGGAAGGGGCCAAGAGACCCAGTACTTC. The chain is built from TRBV6-1 and TRBJ2-5, with D perhaps matching TRBD2 (6 bases). The V end lost 8 bases, the J end lost 1 base, and 17 bases lay between the germline ends. CDR1 is MNHNS, CDR2 SASEGT, per germline. The CDR3 totals 15 residues.